Shown below are 31 T cell receptor beta chains from a single sample sequenced in a study of cytomegalovirus exposure and HLA in healthy donors. The table came from immunoSEQ multiplex PCR; TCRdb's copy has only in-frame clones and leaves some out. The table lists some 200,000 clones, about 90% of them singletons. The sample comprised PBMCs. Receptors were obtained from a woman under 30 in good health and CMV-seronegative.

This clone appeared once. This chain uses TRBV7-2 with TRBJ2-3; TRBD2 might be the D (6 bases). CDR3 size: 14 residues. Trimming took off 7 bases at V and 0 bases at J, with 11 bases between the two ends. Germline lookup yields CDR1 SGHTA and CDR2 FQGNSA. CDR3 in amino acids: CASTAAGSTDTQYF. In DNA form, the CDR3 reads TGTGCCAGCACGGCAGCGGGTAGCACAGATACGCAGTATTTT.

This chain links TRBV9 with TRBJ2-7, with 10 bases fitting TRBD1. Per germline, CDR1 SGDLS and CDR2 YYNGEE. V dropped 0 bases and J dropped 3; count of bases not matched to a gene: 3. The CDR3 runs 15 residues. CDR3 sequence (DNA): TGTGCCAGCAGCGTAGGACAGGGGGCAAACTACGAGCAGTACTTC. Residues: CASSVGQGANYEQYF.

The rearrangement uses TRBV30 and TRBJ2-1; unclear D gene. The length of the CDR3 is 14 residues. The V gene's germline CDR1 is GTSNPN and CDR2 SVGIG (reference sequence). The V end was cut by 0 bases, the J end by 6 bases, with 12 bases between. Here the CDR3 DNA reads TGTGCCTGGAGTGTAGACGGGTTGATCAATGAGCAGTTCTTC. Amino acids: CAWSVDGLINEQFF.

The CDR3 DNA reads as TGTGCCACAAGACAGGGGATCTACGAGCAGTACTTC. It yields the protein CATRQGIYEQYF. V and J are TRBV19 and TRBJ2-7; 8 bases agree with TRBD1. The CDR3 length is 12 residues. V shed 10 bases and J 3 bases; nucleotides not matched to a gene: 5. The germline CDR1 and CDR2 sequences are LNHDA and SQIVND (reference sequence).

This clone was found once. V gene TRBV2 combines with J gene TRBJ2-1; possibly TRBD2 for D (6 bases). The V end was cut by 1 base, the J end by 8 bases, with 21 bases between. The CDR3 extends over 17 amino acids. Germline CDR1 SNHLY, CDR2 FYNNEI. In DNA form, the CDR3 reads TGTGCCAGCAGTGAAGTCTTAGGAGGGAGCCCCCGTTATGAGCAGTTCTTC. Translating gives CASSEVLGGSPRYEQFF.

This chain joins TRBV7-6 and TRBJ2-7; 9 bases agree with TRBD2. This CDR3 has 15 amino acids. Per germline, CDR1 SGHVS and CDR2 FNYEAQ. V shed 4 bases and J 5 bases; nucleotides not matched to a gene: 9. In DNA form, the CDR3 reads TGTGCCAGCAGCTCCCTTGGGCGGGAGGGTAACGAGCAGTACTTC. The encoded protein is CASSSLGREGNEQYF.

This clone came up once. This rearrangement joins TRBV2 to TRBJ2-7; possibly TRBD1 for D (7 bases). Germline V gene sequence: CDR1 SNHLY, CDR2 FYNNEI. V was cut by 6 bases and J by 2 bases, with 14 bases left in between. The CDR3 has 14 residues. For the CDR3, the DNA is TGTGCCAGCAGGGGGGGACAGTCAGCCTACGAGCAGTACTTC. Translation: CASRGGQSAYEQYF.

The chain uses TRBV5-1 and TRBJ2-7; D perhaps matches TRBD2 (5 bases). Trimming shortened V by 7 bases and J by 6 bases, and 20 bases separated the two germline ends. CDR1 is SGHRS, CDR2 YFSETQ, per germline. The CDR3 extends over 14 amino acids. The CDR3 DNA follows: TGCGCCAGCGCCCCCCGGACTGATTTCGCCGAGCAGTACTTC. It translates to CASAPRTDFAEQYF.

V gene TRBV30 combines with J gene TRBJ1-2; D ambiguous. The V gene lost 3 bases and the J gene lost 1 base, with 12 bases spanning the gap. Germline-derived CDR1 and CDR2 are GTSNPN and SVGIG (reference sequence). The CDR3 totals 14 residues. The CDR3 is CAWSRSPRNYGYTF. The CDR3 region has the DNA TGTGCCTGGAGCCGCTCACCGCGTAACTATGGCTACACCTTC.

This clone showed up just once. This chain connects TRBV14 to TRBJ2-1; TRBD2 matches at 12 bases. The CDR3 length is 16 residues. The germline CDR1 and CDR2 sequences are SGHDN and FVKESK. J was trimmed by 4 bases and V by 4 bases; bases with no gene match: 5. DNA for the CDR3: TGTGCCAGCAGCCCCCTAGCGGGAGGGAGGTACAATGAGCAGTTCTTC. Protein sequence: CASSPLAGGRYNEQFF.

Here the CDR3 DNA reads TGTGCCAGCAGCTCACGGACAGGGCGCCCGGACTATGGCTACACCTTC. It encodes CASSSRTGRPDYGYTF. The J gene is TRBJ1-2, the V gene TRBV5-6; the match to TRBD1 covers 8 bases. Trimming cost V 3 bases and J 3 bases; bases outside gene matches: 10. The CDR3 extends over 16 amino acids. Germline CDR1 reads SGHDT; CDR2 reads YYEEEE.

V gene TRBV6-4 combines with J gene TRBJ2-3; D gene ambiguous. V gave up 1 base and J gave up 4 bases, with 6 bases separating them. This CDR3 comprises 13 residues. Per germline, CDR1 MRHNA and CDR2 SNTAGT. The CDR3: CASSDLEADTQYF. The CDR3 nucleotides read TGTGCCAGCAGTGACTTAGAGGCAGATACGCAGTATTTT.

The V call is TRBV2, the J call TRBJ2-7; D is perhaps TRBD2 (6 bases). Germline lookup yields CDR1 SNHLY and CDR2 FYNNEI. V lost 7 bases to trimming and J lost 4 bases, with 17 bases between them. The CDR3 is 14 residues long. The CDR3 DNA follows: TGTGCCAGCATCATCTTCCGTCGGGAGTACGAGCAGTACTTC. This codes for CASIIFRREYEQYF. The variable domain in full, completed from reference TRBV2 and TRBJ2-7, reads EPEVTQTPSHQVTQMGQEVILRCVPISNHLYFYWYRQILGQKVEFLVSFYNNEISEKSEIFDDQFSVERPDGSNFTLKIRSTKLEDSAMYFCASIIFRREYEQYFGPGTRLTVT.

The chain carries TRBV5-1 and TRBJ2-5, with 7 bases identical to TRBD1. CDR1 is SGHRS and CDR2 is YFSETQ in the germline V gene. The CDR3 runs 15 residues. Trimming cost V 0 bases and J 5 bases; bases outside gene matches: 7. The CDR3 DNA sequence: TGCGCCAGCAGCTTGGGACAGGGTGTACAGGAGACCCAGTACTTC. Translated: CASSLGQGVQETQYF.

The V gene is TRBV27, the J gene TRBJ1-5; D might be TRBD1 (6 bases). The ends were cut back, 3 bases at V and 7 bases at J, with 13 bases in the middle. This CDR3 region has 14 residues. In germline, CDR1 is MNHEY, CDR2 SMNVEV (reference sequence). The CDR3 DNA is TGTGCCAGCAGTTTGCGGGCCCAGGGGCAGCCCCAGCATTTT. Translating it yields CASSLRAQGQPQHF.

The chain links TRBV7-9 to TRBJ2-1; TRBD2 aligns across 11 bases. With 5 bases clipped from V and 8 bases from J, the junction kept 8 bases outside the gene matches. CDR3 length: 15 residues. Looked up from germline, CDR1 is SEHNR and CDR2 is FQNEAQ (reference sequence). Here the CDR3 reads CASSLLAGGPHEQFF. The DNA for the CDR3 is TGTGCCAGCAGCCTATTAGCGGGAGGGCCGCATGAGCAGTTCTTC.

V and J are TRBV28 and TRBJ1-5; maybe TRBD1 (6 bases). Germline values: CDR1 MDHEN, CDR2 SYDVKM. Trimming took 5 bases from V and 1 from J, leaving 15 bases between them. The CDR3 is 16 residues long. CDR3 DNA sequence: TGTGCCAGCAGTCCCCCCCCCGGACAGAGCAATCAGCCCCAGCATTTT. Translating gives CASSPPPGQSNQPQHF. Drawing the rest from reference TRBV28 and TRBJ1-5, the complete variable domain is DVKVTQSSRYLVKRTGEKVFLECVQDMDHENMFWYRQDPGLGLRLIYFSYDVKMKEKGDIPEGYSVSREKKERFSLILESASTNQTSMYLCASSPPPGQSNQPQHFGDGTRLSIL.

CDR3 DNA sequence: TGTGCCAGCAGCCAAGTGTTGCTGGCGGGAGATACCTTGGCTGAGCAGTTCTTC. Its protein is CASSQVLLAGDTLAEQFF. The chain has TRBV4-2 and TRBJ2-1; 7 bases agree with TRBD2. Germline V CDR1 and CDR2: LGHNA, YNFKEQ. The CDR3 extends over 18 amino acids. V was pared by 1 base and J by 9 bases, with 18 bases of the junction left unmatched.

CDR3 sequence reads: CASSQRGALSSYEQYF. For the CDR3, the DNA is TGTGCCAGCAGCCAACGGGGGGCCCTTAGCTCCTACGAGCAGTACTTC. The genes are TRBV14 and TRBJ2-7; D may be TRBD2 (7 bases). The CDR3 is made up of 16 amino acids. V gave up 2 bases and J gave up 0 bases, with 14 bases separating them. Germline V gives CDR1 SGHDN, CDR2 FVKESK.

The chain recombines TRBV28 with TRBJ2-1, with TRBD1 matching over 12 bases. V was clipped by 6 bases and J by 8 bases; unmatched bases: 8. CDR1 and CDR2 (germline): MDHEN, SYDVKM. CDR3 size: 15 residues. CDR3 amino acids: CASSDRDRGLYEQFF. The CDR3 DNA reads TGTGCCAGCAGCGATCGGGACAGGGGGCTCTATGAGCAGTTCTTC. The full variable domain, rest sourced from reference TRBV28 and TRBJ2-1, is DVKVTQSSRYLVKRTGEKVFLECVQDMDHENMFWYRQDPGLGLRLIYFSYDVKMKEKGDIPEGYSVSREKKERFSLILESASTNQTSMYLCASSDRDRGLYEQFFGPGTRLTVL.

The chain links TRBV28 to TRBJ1-1; possibly TRBD1 for D (5 bases). The germline V and J ends were trimmed by 6 bases and 0 bases, with 11 bases remaining between them. The CDR3 consists of 14 residues. In germline, CDR1 is MDHEN, CDR2 SYDVKM. The CDR3 bases are TGTGCCAGCAGGCCAGGGTATATGAACACTGAAGCTTTCTTT. Translating it yields CASRPGYMNTEAFF.

This clone was recorded once. This chain connects TRBV7-3 to TRBJ2-7; tentative D call: TRBD1 (5 bases). Germline values: CDR1 SGHTA, CDR2 FQGTGA. V was shortened by 4 bases and J by 6 bases, with 19 bases between the two germline ends. The CDR3 length is 15 residues. The CDR3 loop is CASSSLGRGESEQYF. The CDR3 DNA follows: TGTGCCAGCAGCTCCCTGGGGCGCGGTGAGTCCGAGCAGTACTTC.

This clone was observed a single time. The chain links TRBV5-1 to TRBJ1-1; D is perhaps TRBD1 (5 bases). This CDR3 contains 15 residues. Per the germline V gene, CDR1 is SGHRS and CDR2 is YFSETQ. V lost 2 bases and J lost 0, with 11 bases in between. The CDR3 loop is CASSFQAGVNTEAFF. DNA for the CDR3: TGCGCCAGCAGCTTCCAAGCGGGGGTGAACACTGAAGCTTTCTTT. Supplemented by reference TRBV5-1 and TRBJ1-1, the full variable domain reads KAGVTQTPRYLIKTRGQQVTLSCSPISGHRSVSWYQQTPGQGLQFLFEYFSETQRNKGNFPGRFSGRQFSNSRSEMNVSTLELGDSALYLCASSFQAGVNTEAFFGQGTRLTVV.

The rearrangement links TRBV28 to TRBJ2-4; D unclear. V was shortened by 6 bases and J by 2 bases, with 5 bases between the two germline ends. Germline loops: CDR1 MDHEN, CDR2 SYDVKM. The CDR3 is 12 residues long. This CDR3 is CASRESKNIQYF. The CDR3 nucleotides are TGTGCCAGCAGGGAGTCCAAAAACATTCAGTACTTC.

This chain connects TRBV7-9 to TRBJ2-7; tentatively, D is TRBD1 (6 bases). The CDR3 contains 12 residues. V lost 7 bases and J 1 base, leaving 8 bases between the germline ends. Germline CDR1 reads SEHNR; CDR2 reads FQNEAQ (reference sequence). The CDR3 loop reads CASTGTSYEQYF. The DNA for the CDR3 is TGTGCCAGCACTGGGACATCCTACGAGCAGTACTTC.

The chain couples TRBV30 to TRBJ1-2; D perhaps matches TRBD1 (6 bases). Trimming shortened V by 2 bases and J by 8 bases, and 18 bases separated the two germline ends. This CDR3 comprises 14 residues. Germline V gene lookup returns CDR1 GTSNPN and CDR2 SVGIG (reference sequence). The DNA of the CDR3 is TGTGCCTGGAGTAAGGACAGTTTTTGGGGCGGCTACACCTTC. Translating gives CAWSKDSFWGGYTF.

The chain links TRBV10-3 to TRBJ1-1; TRBD1 might be the D (5 bases). Trimming removed 7 bases from V and 3 bases from J, with 15 bases in between. The CDR3 extends over 14 amino acids. CDR1 and CDR2 (germline): ENHRY, SYGVKD. This CDR3 is CAITGEGSHTEAFF. CDR3 coding DNA: TGTGCCATCACGGGGGAGGGTAGCCACACTGAAGCTTTCTTT.

This rearrangement joins TRBV9 to TRBJ2-2; D unresolved. V was shortened by 0 bases and J by 1 base, with 4 bases between the two germline ends. Germline V lookup: CDR1 SGDLS, CDR2 YYNGEE. This CDR3 has 14 residues. The CDR3 spells CASSVGENTGELFF. The DNA for the CDR3 is TGTGCCAGCAGCGTAGGCGAGAACACCGGGGAGCTGTTTTTT.

The chain employs TRBV5-4 and TRBJ2-7; 9 bases agree with TRBD1. The CDR3 runs to 15 residues. V lost 4 bases to trimming and J lost 3 bases; unmatched junction nucleotides: 8. CDR1 and CDR2 from the germline V gene are SGHNT and YYREEE (reference sequence). The CDR3 loop reads CASSNGRTGVYEQYF. The DNA for the CDR3 is TGTGCCAGCAGCAACGGGAGGACAGGGGTCTACGAGCAGTACTTC.

The chain recombines TRBV4-1 with TRBJ2-5, with 10 bases matching TRBD1. CDR3 length: 14 amino acids. The trim removed 5 bases at V and 4 bases at J, leaving 4 bases unmatched. Germline assignment: CDR1 MGHRA and CDR2 YSYEKL. The CDR3 is CASSSGQGTETQYF. The CDR3 bases are TGCGCCAGCAGCTCGGGACAGGGGACAGAGACCCAGTACTTC.

This rearrangement joins TRBV19 to TRBJ1-1, with 7 bases matching TRBD1. V trimming: 8 bases; J trimming: 6 bases; junction bases outside the gene matches: 9. Germline CDR1 is LNHDA and CDR2 is SQIVND (reference sequence). This CDR3 is built from 13 residues. The CDR3 reads CASLDRVDAEAFF. As DNA, the CDR3 is TGTGCCAGTTTAGACAGGGTAGACGCTGAAGCTTTCTTT.